A single sample gave rise to the 18 T cell receptor beta chains below, sequenced in a study of T cell responses to AZD1222 COVID-19 vaccine. Sequencing was performed with immunoSEQ multiplex PCR; in TCRdb, only in-frame clones are kept and a portion is missing. Here the sample spans some 130,000 clones, roughly 90% being singletons. The sequences come from peripheral blood, collected on day 0 of AZD1222 vaccination. Receptors were obtained from an adult in good health.

As regards this clone: One junction end disagrees with the germline gene, perhaps due to a read error. The genes are TRBV7-9 and TRBJ2-7; 9 bases line up with TRBD2. Germline values: CDR1 SEHNR, CDR2 FQNEAQ (reference sequence). There are 17 residues in the CDR3. CDR3 bases: TGTGCCAGCAGTTTAGGAGGCATAGCGGGGGCCCCCTACGAGCAGTACTTC. As protein: CASSLGGIAGAPYEQYF. The entire variable domain, with the rest obtained from reference TRBV7-9 and TRBJ2-7, is as follows: DTGVSQNPRHKITKRGQNVTFRCDPISEHNRLYWYRQTLGQGPEFLTYFQNEAQLEKSRLLSDRFSAERPKGSFSTLEIQRTEQGDSAMYLCASSLGGIAGAPYEQYFGPGTRLTVT.

V gene TRBV2 combines with J gene TRBJ1-2; perhaps TRBD1 as D (5 bases). Trimming pared 2 bases from V and 7 bases from J, leaving 14 bases between. The CDR3 is made up of 14 amino acids. Germline V gives CDR1 SNHLY, CDR2 FYNNEI. CDR3 loop: CASSELQGVGGYTF. DNA for the CDR3: TGTGCCAGCAGTGAACTGCAGGGAGTGGGTGGCTACACCTTC.

The CDR3: CASAGPSVYEQYF. CDR3 nucleotides: TGTGCCAGCGCCGGGCCTTCGGTTTACGAGCAGTACTTC. V gene TRBV11-2 combines with J gene TRBJ2-7; D gene uncertain. The CDR3 is 13 amino acids. The V gene lost 8 bases and the J gene lost 4 bases, with 15 bases spanning the gap. CDR1 and CDR2 from the germline V gene are SGHAT and FQNNGV.

J is TRBJ1-5 and V is TRBV19; D remains ambiguous. The germline V gene has CDR1 LNHDA and CDR2 SQIVND (reference sequence). The CDR3 has 13 residues. The germline V and J ends were trimmed by 4 bases and 7 bases, with 11 bases remaining between them. In nucleotides, the CDR3 is TGTGCCAGTAGTACGGGTAAGGAACAGCCCCAGCATTTT. It translates to CASSTGKEQPQHF.

The V call is TRBV6-5, the J call TRBJ2-7; tentative D call: TRBD1 (6 bases). The CDR3 length is 15 residues. The germline CDR1 and CDR2 sequences are MNHEY and SVGAGI. Trimming removed 6 bases from V and 2 bases from J, with 17 bases in between. In DNA form, the CDR3 reads TGTGCCAGCAGACACGCAGTCGGACAGCCCTACGAGCAGTACTTC. This gives the protein CASRHAVGQPYEQYF.

The chain carries TRBV18 and TRBJ1-3; 9 bases line up with TRBD1. The CDR3 is made up of 15 amino acids. The germline CDR1 and CDR2 sequences are KGHSH and LQKENI. Germline trimming cut 3 bases from V and 3 bases from J; bases unmatched to any gene: 3. The CDR3 region has the DNA TGTGCCAGCTCACCCGGACAGGGGTATGGAAACACCATATATTTT. This codes for CASSPGQGYGNTIYF.

The V gene is TRBV18, the J gene TRBJ1-2; D uncertain. The CDR3 is 13 residues long. The V end was cut by 3 bases, the J end by 5 bases, with 10 bases between. Germline values: CDR1 KGHSH, CDR2 LQKENI. CDR3 coding DNA: TGTGCCAGCTCACCGGAGGGAAGGTATGGCTACACCTTC. Its protein product is CASSPEGRYGYTF.

This chain joins TRBV5-1 and TRBJ1-1, with 8 bases aligning to TRBD1. Germline V gene sequence: CDR1 SGHRS, CDR2 YFSETQ. The CDR3 extends over 14 amino acids. V lost 3 bases to trimming and J lost 5 bases; unmatched junction nucleotides: 6. DNA of the CDR3: TGCGCCAGCAGCTGGCAGGGGGCAGAGACTGAAGCTTTCTTT. Protein sequence: CASSWQGAETEAFF. The full variable domain, in which reference TRBV5-1 and TRBJ1-1 provide the parts outside the CDR3, is KAGVTQTPRYLIKTRGQQVTLSCSPISGHRSVSWYQQTPGQGLQFLFEYFSETQRNKGNFPGRFSGRQFSNSRSEMNVSTLELGDSALYLCASSWQGAETEAFFGQGTRLTVV.

The genes are TRBV5-1 and TRBJ2-5; 8 bases align to TRBD1. The CDR3 is 16 amino acids. From germline, CDR1 is SGHRS and CDR2 YFSETQ. Trimming took 1 base from V and 4 from J; bases not matched to a gene: 9. CDR3 DNA sequence: TGCGCCAGCAGCTTGCGTGGACAGGGAGGACGAGAGACCCAGTACTTC. Its protein is CASSLRGQGGRETQYF.

The V call is TRBV6-2 or TRBV6-3, the J call TRBJ2-2; D is unclear. Germline CDR1 is MNHEY and CDR2 is SVGEGT. The CDR3 has 13 residues. Deletions cut 6 bases from V and 4 bases from J, with 9 bases between. The CDR3 region is CASSYKATGELFF. The CDR3 bases are TGTGCCAGCAGCTATAAGGCCACCGGGGAGCTGTTTTTT.

This clone appeared a single time. In DNA form, the CDR3 reads TGCGCCAGCAGCTTCCAACAGGCGGGGAACACTGAAGCTTTCTTT. As protein: CASSFQQAGNTEAFF. This chain uses TRBV5-1 with TRBJ1-1, with D maybe TRBD1 (5 bases). The CDR3 has 15 amino acids. Germline values: CDR1 SGHRS, CDR2 YFSETQ. The V gene lost 2 bases and the J gene lost 1 base, with 12 bases spanning the gap.

This clone was counted a single time. The gene calls are TRBV3-1 (or the pseudogene TRBV3-2) and TRBJ2-4; perhaps TRBD1 as D (6 bases). Germline values: CDR1 LGHDT, CDR2 YNNKEL (reference sequence). The CDR3 has 13 residues. V lost 7 bases, J lost 8 bases, and 15 bases lay in between. The CDR3 nucleotides are TGTGCCAGCAACACAGGGCCTCCAGACATTCAGTACTTC. Its protein is CASNTGPPDIQYF.

This clone turned up a few times. The rearrangement links TRBV5-1 to TRBJ1-3; D unclear. The CDR3 has 15 residues. The germline V and J ends were trimmed by 0 bases and 2 bases, with 9 bases remaining between them. The germline CDR1 and CDR2 sequences are SGHRS and YFSETQ. For the CDR3, the DNA is TGCGCCAGCAGCTTGGAAGTTGGGGCTGGAAACACCATATATTTT. This sequence encodes CASSLEVGAGNTIYF.

The V and J genes are TRBV10-3 and TRBJ2-3, with 9 bases lining up with TRBD2. The V and J ends lost 4 bases and 0 bases, in that order; junction bases with no gene match: 5. This CDR3 has 16 residues. Germline loops: CDR1 ENHRY, CDR2 SYGVKD. This chain's CDR3 is CAISGTGTSSTDTQYF. The DNA of the CDR3 is TGTGCCATCAGTGGTACCGGGACTAGCAGCACAGATACGCAGTATTTT.

This sequence joins TRBV19 and TRBJ1-3, with a tentative D call TRBD1 (6 bases). The CDR3 loop spans 15 amino acids. Trimming cost V 3 bases and J 0 bases, with 9 bases left between them. CDR1 and CDR2 from the germline V gene are LNHDA and SQIVND (reference sequence). The CDR3 loop is CASSIDRPSGNTIYF. The CDR3 DNA follows: TGTGCCAGTAGTATTGACAGGCCCTCTGGAAACACCATATATTTT.

The chain recombines TRBV29-1 with TRBJ2-2, with D uncertain. V lost 7 bases and J 1 base, leaving 13 bases between the germline ends. CDR1 is SQVTM, CDR2 ANQGSEA, per germline. This CDR3 is built from 14 residues. CDR3 DNA sequence: TGCAGCGCCCTTTCCCCGGGGAACACCGGGGAGCTGTTTTTT. Residues: CSALSPGNTGELFF.

In this sample, this clone turned up a few times. The chain couples TRBV9 to TRBJ1-2; no reliable D call. The V end was cut by 0 bases, the J end by 4 bases, with 19 bases between. Germline CDR1 is SGDLS and CDR2 is YYNGEE. The CDR3 extends over 17 amino acids. For the CDR3, the DNA is TGTGCCAGCAGCGTAGTGGGTAGCGGGAGGTCTATCTATGGCTACACCTTC. This translates into CASSVVGSGRSIYGYTF.

The table lists this clone with a count of one. The CDR3 coding sequence is TGCGCCAGTACCCGGAGAGATACGCAGTATTTT. This encodes CASTRRDTQYF. The rearrangement joins TRBV10-2 to TRBJ2-3; D uncertain. With 9 bases removed from V and 5 bases from J, the gap between germline ends came to 9 bases. The CDR3 runs to 11 residues. Germline values: CDR1 WSHSY, CDR2 SAAADI.